The 24 T cell receptor beta chains reported below all come from one sample, sequenced in a study of cytotoxic CD8 clonotypes in ibrutinib-treated CLL. Profiling relied on immunoSEQ multiplex PCR, and the TCRdb table lists in-frame clones only, not all of them. Among approximately 23,000 clones listed, roughly four fifths were seen once. The sequencing used PBMCs, collected before ibrutinib treatment. These receptors all stem from a human donor with chronic lymphocytic leukemia.

This rearrangement joins TRBV7-9 to TRBJ1-5, with a possible D match to TRBD1 (6 bases). CDR3 length: 15 residues. Trimming removed 5 bases from V and 0 bases from J, with 11 bases in between. Germline loops: CDR1 SEHNR, CDR2 FQNEAQ (reference sequence). The DNA of the CDR3 is TGTGCCAGCAGCCAGGACAGAAATAGCAATCAGCCCCAGCATTTT. Translating gives CASSQDRNSNQPQHF. Filled out from reference TRBV7-9 and TRBJ1-5, the complete variable domain reads DTGVSQNPRHKITKRGQNVTFRCDPISEHNRLYWYRQTLGQGPEFLTYFQNEAQLEKSRLLSDRFSAERPKGSFSTLEIQRTEQGDSAMYLCASSQDRNSNQPQHFGDGTRLSIL.

The chain has TRBV5-1 and TRBJ1-3; D is unresolved. CDR3 length: 16 residues. Germline V CDR1 and CDR2: SGHRS, YFSETQ. The V end lost 0 bases, the J end lost 2 bases, and 12 bases lay between the germline ends. CDR3 residues: CASSLARGRTGNTIYF. The CDR3 coding sequence is TGCGCCAGCAGCTTGGCCCGAGGGAGGACTGGAAACACCATATATTTT.

This sequence joins TRBV6-1 and TRBJ2-5; 9 nucleotides line up with TRBD1. The CDR3 extends over 14 amino acids. Germline CDR1 reads MNHNS; CDR2 reads SASEGT. Unmatched junction bases numbered 3, after V lost 4 bases and J lost 3 bases. CDR3 in DNA: TGTGCCAGCAGTGGGGACAGGGTGAAAGAGACCCAGTACTTC. Its protein is CASSGDRVKETQYF.

The chain links TRBV6-5 to TRBJ2-3; D is unresolved. Germline V gene sequence: CDR1 MNHEY, CDR2 SVGAGI. This CDR3 is built from 13 residues. Trimming left V 4 bases short and J 0 bases short, with 5 bases between. CDR3 amino acids: CASSSDSTDTQYF. In DNA, the CDR3 is TGTGCCAGCAGTTCTGACAGCACAGATACGCAGTATTTT.

The rearrangement joins TRBV27 to TRBJ2-7, with D hard to call. This CDR3 has 14 amino acids. Germline CDR1 and CDR2: MNHEY and SMNVEV (reference sequence). V was pared by 3 bases and J by 0 bases, with 9 bases between. CDR3 nucleotides: TGTGCCAGCAGTTTGGAGACACGCTCCTACGAGCAGTACTTC. It encodes CASSLETRSYEQYF.

The chain carries TRBV7-2 and TRBJ1-1; D ambiguous. The germline CDR1 and CDR2 sequences are SGHTA and FQGNSA. CDR3 length: 14 residues. Trimming shortened V by 3 bases and J by 3 bases, and 11 bases separated the two germline ends. For the CDR3, the DNA is TGTGCCAGCAGCTTCGGTGCCGGGCACACTGAAGCTTTCTTT. Amino acid sequence: CASSFGAGHTEAFF.

The gene calls are TRBV7-8 and TRBJ1-1; 7 nucleotides match TRBD1. V gave up 5 bases and J gave up 1 base; unmatched junction bases: 7. CDR1 and CDR2 from the germline V gene are SGHVS and FQNEAQ. CDR3 length equals 15 residues. CDR3 amino acids: CASSDQTGSNTEAFF. The CDR3 bases are TGTGCCAGCAGCGATCAGACAGGGTCGAACACTGAAGCTTTCTTT.

In this sample, this clone turned up once. The junction does not match germline at one end; this may be a read error. The V and J genes are TRBV7-3 and TRBJ2-1, with TRBD2 identical over 11 bases. Germline values: CDR1 SGHTA, CDR2 FQGTGA. This CDR3 contains 17 residues. CDR3 nucleotides: TGTACCAGCAGCTTAACGACTAGCGGGATTCGGAGCCATGAGCAGTTCTTC. This translates into CTSSLTTSGIRSHEQFF.

This clone was observed a handful of times. V and J are TRBV7-2 and TRBJ1-2; possible D gene TRBD1, 5 bases. The CDR3 has 13 amino acids. Germline-derived CDR1 and CDR2 are SGHTA and FQGNSA. Trimming removed 5 bases from V and 3 bases from J, with 10 bases in between. The CDR3: CASSPQTDYGYTF. CDR3 bases: TGTGCCAGCAGCCCTCAGACAGACTATGGCTACACCTTC.

The chain has TRBV4-2 and TRBJ2-5; 10 bases are shared with TRBD2. Germline CDR1 is LGHNA and CDR2 is YNFKEQ. V trimming: 3 bases; J trimming: 5 bases; junction bases outside the gene matches: 9. The CDR3 runs 16 residues. The CDR3 DNA follows: TGTGCCAGCAGCCACGGTCCTAGCGGGGGTCTGGAGACCCAGTACTTC. Protein: CASSHGPSGGLETQYF.

The chain has TRBV5-1 and TRBJ2-1, with D perhaps TRBD2 (5 bases). V was trimmed by 0 bases and J by 8 bases, leaving 15 bases between them. Germline assignment: CDR1 SGHRS and CDR2 YFSETQ. The CDR3 length is 15 residues. The CDR3 DNA follows: TGCGCCAGCAGCTTGGTGGCTAGCTTTGGCCATGAGCAGTTCTTC. This encodes CASSLVASFGHEQFF.

This rearrangement joins TRBV15 to TRBJ2-3; unclear D gene. V lost 1 base and J lost 5, with 10 bases in between. The CDR3 is 14 amino acids. CDR1 LNHNV and CDR2 YYDKDF come from the germline V gene (reference sequence). Written as DNA, the CDR3 is TGTGCCACCAGCAGAGTCCCAGAGAAAGATACGCAGTATTTT. Amino acid sequence: CATSRVPEKDTQYF.

A word on this clone: No conserved phenylalanine or tryptophan is present at the end of the CDR3, so a read error is the likely explanation. The chain recombines TRBV19 with TRBJ1-2; 8 nucleotides align to TRBD1. Per germline, CDR1 LNHDA and CDR2 SQIVND (reference sequence). The CDR3 consists of 15 residues. With 3 bases clipped from V and 7 bases from J, the junction kept 10 bases outside the gene matches. This chain's CDR3 is CASSIDRTGLGGYTS. The CDR3 DNA sequence: TGTGCCAGTAGTATCGACAGGACAGGGTTGGGTGGCTACACCTCC.

The chain links TRBV4-2 to TRBJ1-4; D not resolved. This CDR3 contains 16 residues. Germline V gives CDR1 LGHNA, CDR2 YNFKEQ. V dropped 1 base and J dropped 0 bases, with 9 bases sitting between them. CDR3 region: CASSQAVGATNEKLFF. CDR3 nucleotides: TGTGCCAGCAGCCAAGCGGTCGGCGCAACTAATGAAAAACTGTTTTTT.

The gene calls are TRBV4-2 and TRBJ1-1; the match to TRBD1 covers 7 bases. Germline CDR1 is LGHNA and CDR2 is YNFKEQ. The length of the CDR3 is 14 residues. V shed 4 bases, J shed 4 bases, and the junction held 6 bases outside the gene matches. The CDR3 nucleotides are TGTGCCAGCAGCCGAACAGGGGTAGGCACTGAAGCTTTCTTT. Translating it yields CASSRTGVGTEAFF.

The chain uses TRBV5-8 and TRBJ1-1, with D possibly matching TRBD1 (6 bases). V gave up 4 bases and J gave up 12 bases, with 19 bases separating them. The CDR3 is made up of 13 amino acids. Germline-derived CDR1 and CDR2 are SGHTS and YDEGEE. The CDR3 coding sequence is TGTGCCAGCAGCCTCCGCAAGGGGGAGAAAACTTTCTTT. It encodes CASSLRKGEKTFF.

The chain employs TRBV6-5 and TRBJ2-5; the D is unclear. The length of the CDR3 is 14 residues. Germline values: CDR1 MNHEY, CDR2 SVGAGI. The V gene lost 0 bases and the J gene lost 7 bases, with 12 bases spanning the gap. The CDR3 spells CASSYSRQHTTQYF. The CDR3 bases are TGTGCCAGCAGTTACTCACGGCAGCACACGACCCAGTACTTC.

As for this clone: Sequence at one end of the junction differs from germline and may be a read error. The chain employs TRBV18 and TRBJ1-3; 8 bases map to TRBD1. The length of the CDR3 is 14 residues. The germline V gene has CDR1 KGHSH and CDR2 LQKENI. Written as DNA, the CDR3 is TGTGCCAGCTCGCCACAGGGGGCTGGAAACACCATATATTTT. The encoded protein is CASSPQGAGNTIYF. Together with reference TRBV18 and TRBJ1-3, the CDR3 gives the full variable domain: NAGVMQNPRHLVRRRGQEARLRCSPMKGHSHVYWYRQLPEEGLKFMVYLQKENIIDESGMPKERFSAEFPKEGPSILRIQQVVRGDSAAYFCASSPQGAGNTIYFGEGSWLTVV.

The chain links TRBV5-1 to TRBJ1-5; 9 positions agree with TRBD1. Germline CDR1 and CDR2: SGHRS and YFSETQ. V lost 4 bases to trimming and J lost 1 base; unmatched junction nucleotides: 3. This CDR3 region has 15 residues. CDR3 DNA sequence: TGCGCCAGCAGCGCACAGGGGGCAAGCAATCAGCCCCAGCATTTT. This sequence encodes CASSAQGASNQPQHF.

V is TRBV2 and J is TRBJ2-2; the D call may be TRBD1 or TRBD2 (5 bases each). This CDR3 spans 14 amino acids. From germline, CDR1 is SNHLY and CDR2 FYNNEI. V was trimmed by 6 bases and J by 3 bases, leaving 11 bases between them. The DNA of the CDR3 is TGTGCCAGCAGGGTTCGGGGCGACACCGGGGAGCTGTTTTTT. As protein: CASRVRGDTGELFF.

The gene calls are TRBV7-2 and TRBJ2-7; 7 nucleotides align to TRBD2. CDR1 and CDR2 from the germline V gene are SGHTA and FQGNSA. The CDR3 runs 12 residues. With 8 bases clipped from V and 4 bases from J, the junction kept 5 bases outside the gene matches. CDR3 in amino acids: CASGRASYEQYF. The CDR3 region has the DNA TGTGCCAGCGGGAGGGCCTCTTACGAGCAGTACTTC.

The gene calls are TRBV10-2 and TRBJ1-1, with D maybe TRBD1 (6 bases). The CDR3 spans 14 residues. V was cut by 6 bases and J by 1 base, with 12 bases left in between. Germline CDR1 reads WSHSY; CDR2 reads SAAADI. The CDR3 sequence is CASSQTGGNTEAFF. CDR3 DNA: TGCGCCAGCAGCCAGACAGGAGGGAACACTGAAGCTTTCTTT.

The V gene is TRBV27, the J gene TRBJ1-2; maybe TRBD1 (6 bases). The CDR3 is 14 residues long. The germline V and J ends were trimmed by 1 base and 7 bases, with 13 bases remaining between them. Germline V gene data show CDR1 as MNHEY and CDR2 as SMNVEV (reference sequence). CDR3 residues: CASSLLAGDRGYTF. DNA of the CDR3: TGTGCCAGCAGTTTATTAGCAGGGGACCGTGGCTACACCTTC.

V is TRBV5-4 and J is TRBJ1-1; D unresolved. Germline-derived CDR1 and CDR2 are SGHNT and YYREEE (reference sequence). This CDR3 has 15 amino acids. With 4 bases removed from V and 4 bases from J, the gap between germline ends came to 17 bases. The CDR3 protein is CASSASLLLGTEAFF. The CDR3 DNA reads as TGTGCCAGCAGCGCTAGTTTGTTGCTCGGCACTGAAGCTTTCTTT. The full variable domain, completed using reference TRBV5-4 and TRBJ1-1, is ETGVTQSPTHLIKTRGQQVTLRCSSQSGHNTVSWYQQALGQGPQFIFQYYREEENGRGNFPPRFSGLQFPNYSSELNVNALELDDSALYLCASSASLLLGTEAFFGQGTRLTVV.